The clone carrying this TCR beta chain has just one count. Before being deemed recovered, Cohort 3 donors had two negative PCRs, clearance, or symptom resolution. The CDR3 contains 14 residues. V was pared by 5 bases and J by 8 bases, with 9 bases of the junction left unmatched. Germline assignment: CDR1 LGHDT and CDR2 YNNKEL (reference sequence). This table comes from immunoSEQ multiplex PCR, and its TCRdb copy is limited to in-frame clones, with some not included. The table includes approximately 160,000 clones, 70% to 90% detected once. This sample is drawn from a study of blood T cell repertoires in COVID-19. The overall study: Sites across the United States, Italy and Spain contributed samples from acute and convalescent COVID-19. T cells, B-cell-depleted T cells, or PBMCs supplied cDNA or gDNA.

This TCR came from a man aged 35 to 55 who had recovered from COVID-19. Material for sequencing was PBMCs or T cells enriched from blood (not recorded which). The chain uses TRBV3-1 (or the pseudogene TRBV3-2) and TRBJ1-2; 9 positions agree with TRBD1. DNA of the CDR3: TGTGCCAGCAGCGGCCGGGACAGGGCTGGGGGCTACACCTTC. Residues: CASSGRDRAGGYTF.